This paragraph reports one T cell receptor (beta chain). The sample comes from a study of CD8 T cells in Susac syndrome. Reverse transcription used about 0.45 to 1 ug RNA and random hexamers. Each CDR3 protein gets one entry after TCRdb re-called the immunoSEQ multiplex PCR reads with MiXCR. The table lists 170,000 or so distinct CDR3 sequences, under 95% of them singletons. The CDR3 runs 14 residues. Germline V gene data show CDR1 as SNHLY and CDR2 as FYNNEI. V lost 5 bases and J lost 0; bases outside the gene matches: 1. Sequenced sample: CD4+ T cells from PBMCs. The rearrangement uses TRBV2 and TRBJ1-5; TRBD1 matches 7 bases. This clonotype was obtained from a human donor with multiple sclerosis. CDR3 DNA sequence: TGTGCCAGCAGTCGACAGGGTAGCAATCAGCCCCAGCATTTT. This translates into CASSRQGSNQPQHF.